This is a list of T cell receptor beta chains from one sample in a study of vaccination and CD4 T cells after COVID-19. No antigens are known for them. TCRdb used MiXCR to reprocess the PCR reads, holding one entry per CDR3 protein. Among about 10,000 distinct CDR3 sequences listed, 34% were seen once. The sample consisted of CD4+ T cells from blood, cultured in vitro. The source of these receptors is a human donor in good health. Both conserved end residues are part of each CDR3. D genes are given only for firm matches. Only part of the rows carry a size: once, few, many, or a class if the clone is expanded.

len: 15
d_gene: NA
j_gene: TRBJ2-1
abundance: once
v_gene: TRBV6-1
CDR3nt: TGTGCCAGCAGTAATCTAGGGGATGGATACAATGAGCAGTTCTTC
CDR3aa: CASSNLGDGYNEQFF

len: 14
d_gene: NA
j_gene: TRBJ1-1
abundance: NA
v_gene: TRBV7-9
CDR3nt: TGTGCCAGCAGCTTAGGGACAGCGAACACTGAAGCTTTCTTT
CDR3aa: CASSLGTANTEAFF

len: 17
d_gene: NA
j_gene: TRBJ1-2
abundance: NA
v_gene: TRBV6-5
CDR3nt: TGTGCCAGCAGTTACCTACAAATACAGGACAGACCCTATGGCTACACCTTC
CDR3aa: CASSYLQIQDRPYGYTF

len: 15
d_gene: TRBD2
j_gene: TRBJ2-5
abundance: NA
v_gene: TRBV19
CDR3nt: TGTGCCAGTAGTATCGGACTAGCAGGGAGTGAGACCCAGTACTTC
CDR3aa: CASSIGLAGSETQYF

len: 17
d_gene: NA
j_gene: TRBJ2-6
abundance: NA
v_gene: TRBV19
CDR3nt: TGTGCCAGTAGTAAACAGGGAAGTATCTCTGGGGCCAACGTCCTGACTTTC
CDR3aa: CASSKQGSISGANVLTF

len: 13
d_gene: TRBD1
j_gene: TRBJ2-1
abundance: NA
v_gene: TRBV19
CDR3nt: TGTGCCAGTAGTATCCAGGGGGCTTTTGAGCAGTTCTTC
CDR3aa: CASSIQGAFEQFF

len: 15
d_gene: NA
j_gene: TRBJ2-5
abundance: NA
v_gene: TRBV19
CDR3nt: TGTGCCAGTAGTATGGGGGGAGTTCCTCAAGAGACCCAGTACTTC
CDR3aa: CASSMGGVPQETQYF

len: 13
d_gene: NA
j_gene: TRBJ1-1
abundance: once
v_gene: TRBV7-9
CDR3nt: TGTGCCAGCAGCTTAAATAGGAACACTGAAGCTTTCTTT
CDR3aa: CASSLNRNTEAFF

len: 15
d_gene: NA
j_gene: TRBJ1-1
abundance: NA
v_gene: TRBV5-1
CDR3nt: TGCGCCAGCAGCTTCGGGGGCCTCCCCAACACTGAAGCTTTCTTT
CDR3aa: CASSFGGLPNTEAFF

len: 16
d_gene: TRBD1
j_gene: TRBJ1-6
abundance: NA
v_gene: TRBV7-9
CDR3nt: TGTGCCAGCAGCCACTTACTGACAGGGGGTAATTCACCCCTCCACTTT
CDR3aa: CASSHLLTGGNSPLHF

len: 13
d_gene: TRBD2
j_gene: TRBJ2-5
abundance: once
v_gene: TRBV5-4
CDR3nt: TGTGCCAGCAGCTTGCCTAGCGGGGAGACCCAGTACTTC
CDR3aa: CASSLPSGETQYF

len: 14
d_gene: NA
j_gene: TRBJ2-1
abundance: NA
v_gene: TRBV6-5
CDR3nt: TGTGCCAGCAGTTGGGGTCTCTCCTACAATGAGCAGTTCTTC
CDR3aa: CASSWGLSYNEQFF

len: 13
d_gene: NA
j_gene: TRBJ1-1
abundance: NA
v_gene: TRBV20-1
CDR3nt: TGCAGTGCTAGTACCTCAGGCCTTGCAGACGCTTTCTTT
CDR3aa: CSASTSGLADAFF

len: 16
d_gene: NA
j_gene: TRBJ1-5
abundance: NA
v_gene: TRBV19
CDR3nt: TGTGCCAGTAGCGATGGAATACAGGATAGCAATCAGCCCCAGCATTTT
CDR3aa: CASSDGIQDSNQPQHF

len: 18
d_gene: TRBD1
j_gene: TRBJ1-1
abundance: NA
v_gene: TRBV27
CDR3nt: TGTGCCAGCAGTTTACTAGGTGGACAGGGGGCCAGGAACACTGAAGCTTTCTTT
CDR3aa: CASSLLGGQGARNTEAFF

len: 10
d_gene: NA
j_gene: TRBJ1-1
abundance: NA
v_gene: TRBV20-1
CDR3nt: TGCAGTGCTAGTTCCCGCGAAGCTTTCTTT
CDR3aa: CSASSREAFF

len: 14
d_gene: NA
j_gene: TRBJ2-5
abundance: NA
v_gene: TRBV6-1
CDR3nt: TGTGCCAGCTTTTCTCGGGGGCCAGAAGAGGCCCAGTACTTC
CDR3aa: CASFSRGPEEAQYF

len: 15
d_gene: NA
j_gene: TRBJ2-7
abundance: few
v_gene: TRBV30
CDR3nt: TGTGCCTGGAGTTCCACAGGGAGCTTCCCCTACGAGCAGTACTTC
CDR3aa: CAWSSTGSFPYEQYF

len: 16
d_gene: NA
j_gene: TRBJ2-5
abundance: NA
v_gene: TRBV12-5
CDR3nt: TGTGCTAGTGGTTTGGGAGACGGGGCGGTCCAAGAGACCCAGTACTTC
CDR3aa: CASGLGDGAVQETQYF

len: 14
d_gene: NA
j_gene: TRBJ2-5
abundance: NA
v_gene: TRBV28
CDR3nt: TGTGCCAGCAGTTTCTCGGGGATGAAAGAGACCCAGTACTTC
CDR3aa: CASSFSGMKETQYF

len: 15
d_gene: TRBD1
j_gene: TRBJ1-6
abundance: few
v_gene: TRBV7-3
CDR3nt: TGTGCCAGCAGCTCCGGGACAGGGGCGAATTCACCCCTCCACTTT
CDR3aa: CASSSGTGANSPLHF

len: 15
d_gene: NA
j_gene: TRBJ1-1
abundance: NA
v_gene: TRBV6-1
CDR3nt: TGTGCCAGCAGTGAAGGGTCCGCTAAGGACACTGAAGCTTTCTTT
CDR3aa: CASSEGSAKDTEAFF

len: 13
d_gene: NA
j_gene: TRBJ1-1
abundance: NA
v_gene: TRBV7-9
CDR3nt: TGTGCCAGCAGCCCGACTGGGAACACTGAAGCTTTCTTT
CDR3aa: CASSPTGNTEAFF

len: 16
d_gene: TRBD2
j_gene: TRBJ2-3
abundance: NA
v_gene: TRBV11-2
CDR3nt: TGTGCCAGCAGCTTAACTAGCGGCACTAGCACAGATACGCAGTATTTT
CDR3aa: CASSLTSGTSTDTQYF

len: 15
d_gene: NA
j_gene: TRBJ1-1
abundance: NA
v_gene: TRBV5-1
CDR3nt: TGCGCCAGCAGCTTGAGAGGCTCACCGAACACTGAAGCTTTCTTT
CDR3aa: CASSLRGSPNTEAFF

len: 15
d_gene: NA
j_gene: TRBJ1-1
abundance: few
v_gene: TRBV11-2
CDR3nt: TGTGCCAGCAGCTTAGCCGGGGGAGCGAAGACTGAAGCTTTCTTT
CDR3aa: CASSLAGGAKTEAFF

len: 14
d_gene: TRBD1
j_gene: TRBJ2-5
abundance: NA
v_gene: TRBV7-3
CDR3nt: TGTGCCAGCAGCTTTACAGGGGTCGGAGAGACCCAGTACTTC
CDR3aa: CASSFTGVGETQYF

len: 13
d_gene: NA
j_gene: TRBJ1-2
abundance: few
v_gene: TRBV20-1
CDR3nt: TGCAGTGCTAGAGATGCAGGGCGAAGCGGCTACACCTTC
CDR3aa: CSARDAGRSGYTF

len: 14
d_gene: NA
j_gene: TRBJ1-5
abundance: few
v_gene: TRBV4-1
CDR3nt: TGCGCCAGCAGCCAGGACCCAGGGTCTCAGCCCCAGCATTTT
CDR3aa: CASSQDPGSQPQHF

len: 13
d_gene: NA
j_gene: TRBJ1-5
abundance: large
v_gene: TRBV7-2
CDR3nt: TGTGCCAGCAGCCCGGGGGAGCTTAGGCCCCAGCATTTT
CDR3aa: CASSPGELRPQHF

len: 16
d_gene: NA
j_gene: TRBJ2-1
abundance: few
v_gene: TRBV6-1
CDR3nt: TGTGCCAGCAGAGAACAGGGTTCAGGCTCCTACAATGAGCAGTTCTTC
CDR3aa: CASREQGSGSYNEQFF

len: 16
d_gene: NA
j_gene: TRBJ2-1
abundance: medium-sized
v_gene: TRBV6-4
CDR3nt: TGTGCCAGCAGTGACTCGGCTAGAAGCTCCTACAATGAGCAGTTCTTC
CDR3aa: CASSDSARSSYNEQFF

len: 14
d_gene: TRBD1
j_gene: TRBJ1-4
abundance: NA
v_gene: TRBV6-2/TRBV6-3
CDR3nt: TGTGCCAGCAGGACCGGGACAGGGTCTGAAAAACTGTTTTTT
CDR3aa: CASRTGTGSEKLFF

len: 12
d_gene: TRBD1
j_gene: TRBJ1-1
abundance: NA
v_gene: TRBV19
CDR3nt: TGTGCCAGTAATCACAGGGGCGGTGAAGCTTTCTTT
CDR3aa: CASNHRGGEAFF

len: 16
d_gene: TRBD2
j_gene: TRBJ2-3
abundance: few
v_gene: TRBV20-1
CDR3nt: TGCAGTGCTAGAAAGTCTAGCGGGCAAAGCACAGATACGCAGTATTTT
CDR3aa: CSARKSSGQSTDTQYF

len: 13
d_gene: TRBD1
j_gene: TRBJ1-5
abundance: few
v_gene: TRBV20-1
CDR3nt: TGCAGTGCTTCACAGGGGAGAAACCAGCCCCAGCATTTT
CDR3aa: CSASQGRNQPQHF

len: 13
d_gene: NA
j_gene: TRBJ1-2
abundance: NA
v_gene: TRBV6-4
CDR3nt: TGTGCCAGCAGTATGACGGGCCGAGGTGGCTACACCTTC
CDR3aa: CASSMTGRGGYTF

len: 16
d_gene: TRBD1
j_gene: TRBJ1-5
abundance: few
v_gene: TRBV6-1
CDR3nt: TGTGCCAGCAGTGAAGCGGGACAGGGGGTTCATCAGCCCCAGCATTTT
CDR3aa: CASSEAGQGVHQPQHF

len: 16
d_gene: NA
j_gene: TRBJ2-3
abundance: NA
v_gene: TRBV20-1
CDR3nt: TGCAGTGCTATACCCCGGCTAGAGGTGGGCACAGATACGCAGTATTTT
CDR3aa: CSAIPRLEVGTDTQYF

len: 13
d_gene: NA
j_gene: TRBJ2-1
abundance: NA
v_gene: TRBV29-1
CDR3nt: TGCAGCGTTGAAGAATTCGGGGACAATGAGCAGTTCTTC
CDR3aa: CSVEEFGDNEQFF

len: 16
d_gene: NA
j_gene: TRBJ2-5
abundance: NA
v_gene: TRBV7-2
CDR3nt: TGTGCCAGCAGCCTCCGGGCAGACGTAGTACTAGAGACCCAGTACTTC
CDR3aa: CASSLRADVVLETQYF

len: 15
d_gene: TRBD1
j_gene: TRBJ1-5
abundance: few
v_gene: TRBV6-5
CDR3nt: TGTGCCAGCAGTTTTGACCCAGGGGGCCTCTCTCGCCAGCATTTT
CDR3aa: CASSFDPGGLSRQHF

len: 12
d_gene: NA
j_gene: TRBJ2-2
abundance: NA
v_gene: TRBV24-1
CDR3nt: TGTGCCACCGCCCAGAACACCGGGGAGCTGTTTTTT
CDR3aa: CATAQNTGELFF

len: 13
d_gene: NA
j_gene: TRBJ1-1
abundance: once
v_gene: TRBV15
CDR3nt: TGTGCCACCAGCAGAGATGGGGGGAGCGGAGCTTTCTTT
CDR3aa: CATSRDGGSGAFF

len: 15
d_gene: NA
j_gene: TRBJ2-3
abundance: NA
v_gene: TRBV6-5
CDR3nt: TGTGCCAGCAGTTCTGACACAGCCCACACAGATACGCAGTATTTT
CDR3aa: CASSSDTAHTDTQYF

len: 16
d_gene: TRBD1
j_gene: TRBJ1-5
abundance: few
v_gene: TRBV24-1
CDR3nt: TGTGCCACCAGTGACAAACAGGGGGCTCGGAATCAGCCCCAGCATTTT
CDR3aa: CATSDKQGARNQPQHF

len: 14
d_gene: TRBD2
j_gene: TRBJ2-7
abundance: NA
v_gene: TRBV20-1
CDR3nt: TGCAGTGCCGCAAGGACTAGCGGAACCTACGAGCAGTACTTC
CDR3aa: CSAARTSGTYEQYF

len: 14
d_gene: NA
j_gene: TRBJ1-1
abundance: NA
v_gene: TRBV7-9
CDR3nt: TGTGCCAGCAGCGCACAGGGAGGGAACACTGAAGCTTTCTTT
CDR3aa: CASSAQGGNTEAFF

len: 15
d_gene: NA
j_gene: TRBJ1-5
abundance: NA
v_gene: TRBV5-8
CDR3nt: TGTGCCAGCAGCACCGGAATTTATAGCAATCAGCCCCAGCATTTT
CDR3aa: CASSTGIYSNQPQHF

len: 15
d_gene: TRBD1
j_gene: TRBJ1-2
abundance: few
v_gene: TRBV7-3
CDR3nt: TGTGCCAGCAGCCTAACAGGGGAGAAGAACTATGGCTACACCTTC
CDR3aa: CASSLTGEKNYGYTF

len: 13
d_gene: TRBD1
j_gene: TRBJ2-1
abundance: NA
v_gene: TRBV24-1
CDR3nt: TGTGCCACCTCCGGGACAGCAGTCAATGAGCAGTTCTTC
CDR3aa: CATSGTAVNEQFF

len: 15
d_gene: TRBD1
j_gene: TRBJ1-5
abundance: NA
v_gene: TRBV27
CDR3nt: TGTGCCAGCAGCATGGGACAGGGGGTTAGTCAGCCCCAGCATTTT
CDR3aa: CASSMGQGVSQPQHF

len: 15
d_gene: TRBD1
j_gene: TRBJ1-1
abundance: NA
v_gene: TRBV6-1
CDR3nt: TGTGCCAGCAGTGGCCGACAGGGAAGAGGAGGGGAAGCTTTCTTT
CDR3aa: CASSGRQGRGGEAFF

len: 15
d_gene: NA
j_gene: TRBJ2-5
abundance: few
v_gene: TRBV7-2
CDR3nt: TGTGCCAGCATTCCTAACGGGGGCCCCTCGGAGACCCAGTACTTC
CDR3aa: CASIPNGGPSETQYF

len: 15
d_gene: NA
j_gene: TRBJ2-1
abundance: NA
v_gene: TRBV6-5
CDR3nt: TGTGCCAGCAGTTACGGTCAAGACTCCTACAATGAGCAGTTCTTC
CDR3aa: CASSYGQDSYNEQFF